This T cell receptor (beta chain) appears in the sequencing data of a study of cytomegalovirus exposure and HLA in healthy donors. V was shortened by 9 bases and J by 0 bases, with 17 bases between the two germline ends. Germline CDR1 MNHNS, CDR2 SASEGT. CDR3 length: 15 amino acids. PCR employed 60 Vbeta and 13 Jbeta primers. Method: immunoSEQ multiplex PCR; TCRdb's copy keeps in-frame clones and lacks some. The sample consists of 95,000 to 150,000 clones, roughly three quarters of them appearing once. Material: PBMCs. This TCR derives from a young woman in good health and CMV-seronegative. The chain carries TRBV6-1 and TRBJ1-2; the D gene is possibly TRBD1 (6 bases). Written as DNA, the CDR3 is TGTGCCAGTAGTACCAGACAGGCCCCTAACTATGGCTACACCTTC. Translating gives CASSTRQAPNYGYTF.